Following are 24 T cell receptor beta chains from one sample sequenced in a study of T cell responses to AZD1222 COVID-19 vaccine. This table comes from immunoSEQ multiplex PCR, and its TCRdb copy is limited to in-frame clones, with some not included. This sample has about 150,000 clones, with around 90% found just once. The starting material was peripheral blood, obtained on day 0 of AZD1222 vaccination. These receptors were taken from an adult in good health.

Here the CDR3 reads CSATEGLFEYF. The CDR3 bases are TGCAGTGCTACCGAGGGACTGTTCGAGTACTTC. This chain joins TRBV20-1 and TRBJ2-7, with a weak D call TRBD2 (6 bases). Germline CDR1 is DFQATT and CDR2 is SNEGSKA (reference sequence). Trimming shortened V by 4 bases and J by 11 bases, and 15 bases separated the two germline ends. This CDR3 is built from 11 residues.

CDR3 nucleotide sequence: TGTGCCAGCTTCCTGGGGCTGGGAGAGACCCAGTACTTC. Translation gives CASFLGLGETQYF. V and J are TRBV18 and TRBJ2-5, with a tentative D call TRBD1 (5 bases). Germline CDR1 and CDR2: KGHSH and LQKENI. The V end lost 7 bases, the J end lost 4 bases, and 13 bases lay between the germline ends. The length of the CDR3 is 13 residues.

This clone is medium-sized. This chain uses TRBV11-2 with TRBJ2-1; D uncertain. CDR1 is SGHAT, CDR2 FQNNGV, per germline. The CDR3 is 14 residues long. Trimming pared 4 bases from V and 8 bases from J, leaving 15 bases between. Here the CDR3 reads CASSSTPALDEQFF. The CDR3 DNA reads TGTGCCAGCAGCTCGACGCCCGCTTTAGATGAGCAGTTCTTC.

The sample holds one count of this clone. The gene calls are TRBV30 and TRBJ1-4; D is possibly TRBD1 (5 bases). The CDR3 spans 15 residues. Germline V gives CDR1 GTSNPN, CDR2 SVGIG (reference sequence). Trimming removed 4 bases at V and 0 bases at J, with 12 bases between. CDR3 bases: TGTGCCTGGACTGGGGGATCGGCAACTAATGAAAAACTGTTTTTT. Protein sequence: CAWTGGSATNEKLFF.

The genes are TRBV5-1 and TRBJ1-1; D ambiguous. The CDR3 is made up of 15 amino acids. V was clipped by 5 bases and J by 4 bases, with 18 bases between them. CDR1 is SGHRS, CDR2 YFSETQ, per germline. CDR3 amino acids: CASSGVPPLSTEAFF. The CDR3 nucleotides are TGCGCCAGCAGTGGGGTCCCCCCGCTGAGCACTGAAGCTTTCTTT.

This clone was recorded only once. This chain uses TRBV7-9 with TRBJ1-1, with unresolved D. Germline V gene lookup returns CDR1 SEHNR and CDR2 FQNEAQ (reference sequence). Between the trimmed V and J ends, which lost 1 base and 0 bases, there was a span of 3 bases. The CDR3 length is 13 residues. The CDR3 loop reads CASSLVVNTEAFF. CDR3 DNA sequence: TGTGCCAGCAGCTTAGTTGTGAACACTGAAGCTTTCTTT.

This chain uses TRBV2 with TRBJ1-1, with D perhaps TRBD1 (6 bases). This CDR3 is 14 amino acids long. V lost 4 bases and J lost 0, with 9 bases in between. Germline V gene data show CDR1 as SNHLY and CDR2 as FYNNEI. CDR3 region: CASSGDTVNTEAFF. The CDR3 coding sequence is TGTGCCAGCAGTGGGGACACCGTGAACACTGAAGCTTTCTTT.

The V gene is TRBV18, the J gene TRBJ1-1; TRBD1 matches at 10 bases. The CDR3 totals 13 residues. Looked up from germline, CDR1 is KGHSH and CDR2 is LQKENI. The V gene end was trimmed by 3 bases and the J gene end by 6 bases; junction bases not matched to a gene: 1. The CDR3: CASSPTGGPEAFF. CDR3 bases: TGTGCCAGCTCACCGACAGGGGGCCCTGAAGCTTTCTTT.

This sequence joins TRBV5-1 and TRBJ1-4, with TRBD1 matching 8 bases. V shed 0 bases and J 5 bases; nucleotides not matched to a gene: 9. Germline V CDR1 and CDR2: SGHRS, YFSETQ. This CDR3 region has 17 residues. The CDR3 nucleotides read TGCGCCAGCAGCTTGGCTAAAACAGGGGGTCTGAATGAAAAACTGTTTTTT. Its translation: CASSLAKTGGLNEKLFF.

This chain connects TRBV23-1 to TRBJ1-1, with TRBD1 matching over 8 bases. TRBV23-1 is labeled an ORF, and its function is uncertain. The CDR3 is 16 amino acids. V shed 6 bases, J shed 5 bases, and the junction held 14 bases outside the gene matches. The CDR3 loop reads CASSPPQIRTGTEAFF. Written as DNA, the CDR3 is TGCGCCAGCAGCCCACCCCAAATCCGGACAGGGACTGAAGCTTTCTTT.

The rearrangement joins TRBV7-9 to TRBJ2-1, with 9 bases lining up with TRBD2. The CDR3 has 17 residues. Germline CDR1 SEHNR, CDR2 FQNEAQ (reference sequence). J was trimmed by 12 bases and V by 6 bases; bases with no gene match: 21. CDR3 nucleotide sequence: TGTGCCAGCAGTTCCACGGCAAGCGGGGGGCTCCATAGTGGGCAGTTCTTC. This encodes CASSSTASGGLHSGQFF.

The chain couples TRBV19 to TRBJ2-5; TRBD1 is a possible D gene (6 bases). The CDR3 spans 14 residues. V lost 2 bases, J lost 5 bases, and 12 bases lay in between. From germline, CDR1 is LNHDA and CDR2 SQIVND (reference sequence). CDR3 nucleotides: TGTGCCAGTAGTATAACAGGGCCTAGGGAGACCCAGTACTTC. Translating gives CASSITGPRETQYF.

V and J are TRBV5-1 and TRBJ2-1; 10 nucleotides match TRBD1. There are 15 residues in the CDR3. V shed 0 bases, J shed 6 bases, and the junction held 3 bases outside the gene matches. Germline loops: CDR1 SGHRS, CDR2 YFSETQ. CDR3 DNA sequence: TGCGCCAGCAGCTTGGTTGGGACAGGGGTCAATGAGCAGTTCTTC. Its protein is CASSLVGTGVNEQFF.

This chain joins TRBV4-3 and TRBJ1-6, with D hard to call. Deletions cut 0 bases from V and 11 bases from J, with 11 bases between. The CDR3 is made up of 14 amino acids. The germline CDR1 and CDR2 sequences are LGHNA and YSLEER. The CDR3 sequence: CASSQDETQPPLHF. The CDR3 DNA sequence: TGCGCCAGCAGCCAAGATGAGACCCAGCCACCCCTCCACTTT.

In nucleotides, the CDR3 is TGTGCCAGCAGCGCCCTCCCAGGGTATGGGGAGACCCAGTACTTC. As protein: CASSALPGYGETQYF. The gene calls are TRBV5-4 and TRBJ2-5; tentatively, D is TRBD1 (5 bases). V was trimmed by 4 bases and J by 5 bases, leaving 18 bases between them. Germline V gives CDR1 SGHNT, CDR2 YYREEE (reference sequence). The CDR3 contains 15 residues.

The rearrangement joins TRBV2 to TRBJ1-1, with D possibly TRBD1 on 5 matching bases. CDR1 is SNHLY, CDR2 FYNNEI, per germline. Trimming took off 2 bases at V and 2 bases at J, with 9 bases between the two ends. This CDR3 has 14 amino acids. CDR3 DNA sequence: TGTGCCAGCAGTGAAACAGGAGCCAACACTGAAGCTTTCTTT. This codes for CASSETGANTEAFF. The whole variable domain, remainder taken from reference TRBV2 and TRBJ1-1, is EPEVTQTPSHQVTQMGQEVILRCVPISNHLYFYWYRQILGQKVEFLVSFYNNEISEKSEIFDDQFSVERPDGSNFTLKIRSTKLEDSAMYFCASSETGANTEAFFGQGTRLTVV.

The chain couples TRBV4-1 to TRBJ1-2; D is perhaps TRBD1 (6 bases). The CDR3 length is 14 residues. The V gene lost 3 bases and the J gene lost 2 bases, with 10 bases spanning the gap. Germline V gene lookup returns CDR1 MGHRA and CDR2 YSYEKL. CDR3 protein: CASSHRGGNYGYTF. CDR3 sequence (DNA): TGCGCCAGCAGCCACCGAGGGGGAAACTATGGCTACACCTTC.

The chain recombines TRBV23-1 with TRBJ2-1; 9 nucleotides agree with TRBD1. TRBV23-1 is an ORF, with its function uncertain. CDR3 length: 17 amino acids. The V gene end was trimmed by 0 bases and the J gene end by 6 bases; junction bases not matched to a gene: 9. CDR3: CASSQSGRQGGFNEQFF. Here the CDR3 DNA reads TGCGCCAGCAGTCAATCGGGGCGACAGGGGGGATTCAATGAGCAGTTCTTC.

The chain couples TRBV11-2 to TRBJ1-4; D unclear. CDR1 is SGHAT, CDR2 FQNNGV, per germline. With 5 bases removed from V and 4 bases from J, the gap between germline ends came to 14 bases. The CDR3 covers 15 residues. The CDR3 region is CASSVVGNGNEKLFF. The CDR3 nucleotides are TGTGCCAGCAGCGTTGTGGGGAACGGTAATGAAAAACTGTTTTTT.

The CDR3 sequence: CASSQLGRGEAFF. For the CDR3, the DNA is TGTGCCAGCAGCCAGTTGGGGAGGGGAGAAGCTTTCTTT. The chain links TRBV3-1 (or the pseudogene TRBV3-2) to TRBJ1-1; the D gene is possibly TRBD1 (5 bases). This CDR3 is built from 13 residues. The germline V and J ends were trimmed by 3 bases and 8 bases, with 13 bases remaining between them. Germline V gene sequence: CDR1 LGHDT, CDR2 YNNKEL (reference sequence).

V usage is TRBV7-2 and J usage is TRBJ2-1; TRBD2 is a possible D gene (5 bases). Germline V gene sequence: CDR1 SGHTA, CDR2 FQGNSA. This CDR3 has 15 amino acids. V lost 1 base and J lost 8, with 15 bases in between. CDR3 residues: CASSLGTQSLDEQFF. CDR3 bases: TGTGCCAGCAGCTTAGGGACTCAGTCGCTTGATGAGCAGTTCTTC.

This chain connects TRBV5-4 to TRBJ2-7, with D unresolved. Trimming pared 4 bases from V and 0 bases from J, leaving 8 bases between. The germline V gene has CDR1 SGHNT and CDR2 YYREEE (reference sequence). The CDR3 totals 13 residues. For the CDR3, the DNA is TGTGCCAGCAGCCCGCGCACCTCCTACGAGCAGTACTTC. Its protein product is CASSPRTSYEQYF. The whole variable domain, remainder taken from reference TRBV5-4 and TRBJ2-7, is ETGVTQSPTHLIKTRGQQVTLRCSSQSGHNTVSWYQQALGQGPQFIFQYYREEENGRGNFPPRFSGLQFPNYSSELNVNALELDDSALYLCASSPRTSYEQYFGPGTRLTVT.

The chain combines TRBV29-1 with TRBJ1-5; 7 nucleotides match TRBD1. The trim removed 5 bases at V and 13 bases at J, leaving 14 bases unmatched. Germline CDR1 SQVTM, CDR2 ANQGSEA. The CDR3 has 13 residues. The CDR3 region has the DNA TGCAGCGTTACAACACAGGGGAATTCTTATCAGCATTTT. It specifies CSVTTQGNSYQHF.

The chain couples TRBV5-4 to TRBJ1-2; perhaps TRBD1 as D (5 bases). This CDR3 is built from 16 residues. Germline CDR1 is SGHNT and CDR2 is YYREEE (reference sequence). V gave up 1 base and J gave up 2 bases, with 15 bases separating them. The CDR3 DNA follows: TGTGCCAGCAGCTTGTCCGGGACCCAGTTGAACTATGGCTACACCTTC. Translated: CASSLSGTQLNYGYTF.